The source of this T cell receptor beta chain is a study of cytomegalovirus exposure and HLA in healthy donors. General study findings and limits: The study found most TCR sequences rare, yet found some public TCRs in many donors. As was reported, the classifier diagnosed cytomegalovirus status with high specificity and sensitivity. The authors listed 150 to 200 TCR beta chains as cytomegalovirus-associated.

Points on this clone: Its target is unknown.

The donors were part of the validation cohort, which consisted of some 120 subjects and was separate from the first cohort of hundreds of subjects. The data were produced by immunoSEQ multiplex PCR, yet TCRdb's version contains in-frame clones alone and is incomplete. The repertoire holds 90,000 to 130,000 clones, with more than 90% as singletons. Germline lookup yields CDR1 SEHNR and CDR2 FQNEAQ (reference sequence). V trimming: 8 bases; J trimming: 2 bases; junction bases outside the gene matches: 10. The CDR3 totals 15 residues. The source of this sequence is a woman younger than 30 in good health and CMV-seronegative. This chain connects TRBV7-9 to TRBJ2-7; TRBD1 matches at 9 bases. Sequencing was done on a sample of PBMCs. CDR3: CASGLRDRAAYEQYF. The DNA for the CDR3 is TGTGCCAGCGGACTCCGGGACAGGGCAGCCTACGAGCAGTACTTC.